This paragraph covers one TCR beta chain sequence. Its antigen is not known. The sample originates from a study of T cell responses to AZD1222 COVID-19 vaccine. Notes on the study in general: Donors, mostly white British, included more females; clonal diversity was possibly underestimated.

The data were produced by immunoSEQ multiplex PCR, yet TCRdb's version contains in-frame clones alone and is incomplete. Among 150,000 to 200,000 clones listed, approximately 91% were seen once. This material consisted of peripheral blood, taken on day 0 of AZD1222 vaccination. The sequence derives from an adult in good health.

CDR3 nucleotide sequence: TGCGCCAGCAGCGGGGGGACATGGAAAGATACGCAGTATTTT. It yields the protein CASSGGTWKDTQYF. V usage is TRBV5-1 and J usage is TRBJ2-3; the D call may be TRBD1 or TRBD2 (6 bases each). The V gene lost 4 bases and the J gene lost 5 bases, with 14 bases spanning the gap. Germline CDR1 SGHRS, CDR2 YFSETQ. CDR3 length equals 14 residues.